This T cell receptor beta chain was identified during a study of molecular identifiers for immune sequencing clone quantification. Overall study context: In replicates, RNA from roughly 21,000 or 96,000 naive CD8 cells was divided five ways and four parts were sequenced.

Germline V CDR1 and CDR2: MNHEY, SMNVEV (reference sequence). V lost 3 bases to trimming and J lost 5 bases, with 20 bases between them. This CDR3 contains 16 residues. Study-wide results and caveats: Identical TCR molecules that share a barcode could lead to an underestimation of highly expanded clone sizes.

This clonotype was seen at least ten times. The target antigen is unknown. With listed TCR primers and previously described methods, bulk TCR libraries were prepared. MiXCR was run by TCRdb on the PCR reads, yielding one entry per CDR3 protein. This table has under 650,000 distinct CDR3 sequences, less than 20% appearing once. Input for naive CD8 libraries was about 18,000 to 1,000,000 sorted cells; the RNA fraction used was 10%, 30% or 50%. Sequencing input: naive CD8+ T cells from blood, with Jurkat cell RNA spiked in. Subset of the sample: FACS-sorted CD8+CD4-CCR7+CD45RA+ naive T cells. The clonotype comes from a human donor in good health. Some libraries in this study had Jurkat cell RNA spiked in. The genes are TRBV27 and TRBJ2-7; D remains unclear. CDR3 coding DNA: TGTGCCAGCAGTTTGGGTGTGGCAGCCGTTCATCACGAGCAGTACTTC. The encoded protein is CASSLGVAAVHHEQYF.